The 7 T cell receptor beta chains reported below all come from one sample, sequenced in a study of cytomegalovirus exposure and HLA in healthy donors. Primers for the PCR totalled 60 Vbeta and 13 Jbeta. Assay: immunoSEQ multiplex PCR; the TCRdb copy retains only in-frame clones and omits some. Here the sample table reports 80,000 to 100,000 clones. What was sequenced was PBMCs. The receptors come from a man aged 45-65 years in good health and CMV-seropositive.

J is TRBJ2-7 and V is TRBV30; 7 bases are shared with TRBD1. V trimming: 0 bases; J trimming: 0 bases; junction bases outside the gene matches: 5. The CDR3 length is 15 residues. Germline V gene data show CDR1 as GTSNPN and CDR2 as SVGIG (reference sequence). CDR3 bases: TGTGCCTGGAGTGTATCGACAGGGTTCTCCTACGAGCAGTACGTC. Translating gives CAWSVSTGFSYEQYV.

This sequence joins TRBV5-6 and TRBJ2-5, with a tentative D call TRBD2 (6 bases). Trimming removed 0 bases at V and 4 bases at J, with 10 bases between. The germline gives CDR1 SGHDT, CDR2 YYEEEE. This CDR3 has 14 residues. The CDR3 DNA reads as TGTGCCAGCAGCTTGGTAAGGGAGGCAGAGACCCAGTACTTC. Protein: CASSLVREAETQYF.

The chain is built from TRBV9 and TRBJ1-6; TRBD1 agrees at 12 bases. V shed 2 bases and J 12 bases; nucleotides not matched to a gene: 3. This CDR3 is 14 amino acids long. The germline gives CDR1 SGDLS, CDR2 YYNGEE. The CDR3 sequence is CASSVGTGGGPLHF. The CDR3 bases are TGTGCCAGCAGCGTCGGGACAGGGGGCGGACCCCTCCACTTT. The full variable domain, with the rest looked up from reference TRBV9 and TRBJ1-6, is DSGVTQTPKHLITATGQRVTLRCSPRSGDLSVYWYQQSLDQGLQFLIQYYNGEERAKGNILERFSAQQFPDLHSELNLSSLELGDSALYFCASSVGTGGGPLHFGNGTRLTVT.

V and J are TRBV29-1 and TRBJ2-5; D might be TRBD2 (5 bases). CDR1 is SQVTM, CDR2 ANQGSEA, per germline. V lost 3 bases and J lost 13, with 12 bases in between. CDR3 length: 10 residues. The CDR3 loop is CSVDYPRGYF. CDR3 bases: TGCAGCGTTGATTACCCCCGGGGGTACTTC.

The genes are TRBV28 and TRBJ1-5; D may be TRBD1 (6 bases). Deletions cut 6 bases from V and 4 bases from J, with 10 bases between. CDR3 length: 13 residues. From germline, CDR1 is MDHEN and CDR2 SYDVKM. Here the CDR3 DNA reads TGTGCCAGCAGATACAGGGTAAATCAGCCCCAGCATTTT. It codes for CASRYRVNQPQHF.

The rearrangement links TRBV7-2 to TRBJ2-5, with TRBD2 matching 8 bases. Germline V CDR1 and CDR2: SGHTA, FQGNSA. With 0 bases clipped from V and 5 bases from J, the junction kept 8 bases outside the gene matches. The CDR3 is made up of 16 amino acids. The CDR3 here is CASSLARGEESETQYF. CDR3 DNA: TGTGCCAGCAGCTTAGCGCGGGGGGAGGAGTCGGAGACCCAGTACTTC.

This chain links TRBV28 with TRBJ1-4, with 9 positions matching TRBD1. This CDR3 region has 14 residues. After removal of 2 bases from V and 10 bases from J, the junction contained 5 bases not matched to a gene. Germline-derived CDR1 and CDR2 are MDHEN and SYDVKM. The CDR3 region has the DNA TGTGCCAGCAGTTTAGGGGACAGGGACGTAAAACTGTTTTTT. As protein: CASSLGDRDVKLFF.